Listed below are T cell receptor beta chains from one sample, sequenced in a study of blood T cell repertoires in COVID-19. Generated by immunoSEQ multiplex PCR, the TCRdb table keeps only in-frame clones and is missing some. The sample shows 200,000 to 250,000 clones, around three quarters of them seen only once. The specimen was peripheral blood. These receptors all come from a woman between 70 and 85 years old with acute or convalescent COVID-19. Each CDR3 is given with its conserved first and last residue. Fields, in order: clone size, D gene, J gene, V gene, CDR3 protein, CDR3 DNA. The D gene is left open where the match is weak. Clone size is stated in some rows and not others, as once, few, many or a class when expanded.

. . TRBJ2-6 TRBV21-1 CASSKLVPSSGANVLTF TGTGCCAGCAGCAAATTGGTCCCTAGCTCTGGGGCCAACGTCCTGACTTTC
. . TRBJ2-1 TRBV9 CASSALRDNEQFF TGTGCCAGCAGCGCCCTCAGGGACAATGAGCAGTTCTTC
. . TRBJ2-1 TRBV12-3/TRBV12-4 CASTLSLNEQFF TGTGCCAGCACCCTATCCTTAAATGAGCAGTTCTTC
. . TRBJ2-2 TRBV5-1 CASSLGSNHGELFF TGCGCCAGCAGCTTGGGGAGTAATCACGGGGAGCTGTTTTTT
. . TRBJ1-3 TRBV29-1 CSVEDWGPGGNTIYF TGCAGCGTTGAAGATTGGGGGCCAGGTGGAAACACCATATATTTT
. . TRBJ2-7 TRBV19 CASRKDSRNSYEQYF TGTGCCAGTAGAAAGGACAGCCGAAACTCCTACGAGCAGTACTTC
. . TRBJ1-2 TRBV7-9 CASSLDRAYGYTF TGTGCCAGCAGCTTAGACAGGGCCTATGGCTACACCTTC
. . TRBJ1-6 TRBV12-3/TRBV12-4 CASKTTWNSPLHF TGTGCCAGCAAGACAACTTGGAATTCACCCCTCCACTTT
. . TRBJ2-7 TRBV6-2/TRBV6-3 CASSYLQGYEQYF TGTGCCAGCAGTTACTTACAGGGATACGAGCAGTACTTC
. . TRBJ2-2 TRBV4-3 CASSQEASTGELFF TGCGCCAGCAGCCAAGAAGCGTCGACCGGGGAGCTGTTTTTT
. TRBD2 TRBJ2-5 TRBV3-1/TRBV3-2 CASSQRAGTETQYF TGTGCCAGCAGCCAACGAGCGGGGACAGAGACCCAGTACTTC
few TRBD2 TRBJ2-7 TRBV5-1 CASSTTGTRGGHEQYF TGCGCCAGCAGCACCACCGGGACTAGAGGAGGGCACGAGCAGTACTTC
. . TRBJ2-2 TRBV29-1 CSAASDSTGELFF TGCAGCGCCGCGTCAGACAGCACCGGGGAGCTGTTTTTT
. . TRBJ2-2 TRBV12-5 CASGLVDLPRELFF TGTGCTAGTGGTTTGGTTGACTTGCCCCGGGAGCTGTTTTTT
. TRBD1 TRBJ1-5 TRBV19 CASDQGVLNQPQHF TGTGCCAGCGACCAGGGGGTACTTAATCAGCCCCAGCATTTT
. TRBD1 TRBJ1-6 TRBV7-8 CASSLVVTGGSYNSPLHF TGTGCCAGCAGCTTAGTAGTGACAGGGGGCTCCTATAATTCACCCCTCCACTTT
. . TRBJ1-4 TRBV5-1 CASSSGETNEKLFF TGCGCCAGCAGCTCGGGGGAAACTAATGAAAAACTGTTTTTT
. TRBD2 TRBJ2-1 TRBV3-1/TRBV3-2 CASSPGLAVGGEQFF TGTGCCAGCAGCCCGGGACTAGCAGTCGGCGGTGAGCAGTTCTTC
few TRBD2 TRBJ2-5 TRBV5-1 CASSPSGAQETQYF TGCGCCAGCAGCCCTAGCGGGGCCCAAGAGACCCAGTACTTC
. . TRBJ2-1 TRBV2 CASSGAGTGNEQFF TGTGCCAGCAGTGGTGCGGGGACCGGCAATGAGCAGTTCTTC
. TRBD1 TRBJ2-2 TRBV12-3/TRBV12-4 CASSWDRVGELFF TGTGCCAGCAGCTGGGACAGGGTCGGGGAGCTGTTTTTT
. . TRBJ1-5 TRBV6-4 CASSEGSNQPQHF TGTGCCAGCAGTGAGGGCAGCAATCAGCCCCAGCATTTT
. . TRBJ2-5 TRBV19 CASLGGATQYF TGTGCCTCCCTCGGAGGTGCGACCCAGTACTTC
. . TRBJ1-2 TRBV24-1 CATSQGYGGYTF TGTGCCACCAGTCAGGGGTATGGTGGCTACACCTTC
. . TRBJ2-2 TRBV5-6 CASSFTTGELFF TGTGCCAGCAGCTTTACTACCGGGGAGCTGTTTTTT
once . TRBJ2-6 TRBV2 CASSESGAGANVLTF TGTGCCAGCAGTGAATCAGGGGCCGGGGCCAACGTCCTGACTTTC
. . TRBJ1-3 TRBV7-4 CASSLRWGLLGNTIYF TGTGCCAGCAGCTTAAGATGGGGACTGTTAGGAAACACCATATATTTT
once . TRBJ1-2 TRBV30 CAWNEGTNYGYTF TGTGCCTGGAACGAGGGGACAAACTATGGCTACACCTTC
. TRBD1 TRBJ2-1 TRBV10-3 CATDRGDEQFF TGTGCCACAGACAGGGGGGATGAGCAGTTCTTC
. . TRBJ1-3 TRBV6-5 CATKSGYSGNTIYF TGTGCCACCAAGTCGGGGTACTCTGGAAACACCATATATTTT
few . TRBJ1-4 TRBV19 CASSATDRMFF TGTGCCAGTAGTGCCACAGATAGGATGTTTTTT
. TRBD2 TRBJ2-1 TRBV7-2 CASSLGGLALQNEQFF TGTGCCAGCAGCTTGGGGGGACTAGCGCTCCAGAATGAGCAGTTCTTC
few . TRBJ2-3 TRBV5-5 CASSLNVGQGTDTQYF TGTGCCAGCAGCTTGAACGTCGGCCAGGGGACAGATACGCAGTATTTT
few . TRBJ2-2 TRBV18 CASSARGANTGELFF TGTGCCAGCTCAGCCAGGGGAGCGAACACCGGGGAGCTGTTTTTT
. TRBD1 TRBJ2-1 TRBV29-1 CSVDGTGAIYNEQFF TGCAGCGTTGATGGGACAGGGGCTATCTACAATGAGCAGTTCTTC
. . TRBJ1-3 TRBV10-1 CARPHEQGISGNTIYF TGCGCCAGACCCCATGAACAGGGAATCTCTGGAAACACCATATATTTT
. . TRBJ1-3 TRBV6-5 CASSYSRATGNTIYF TGTGCCAGCAGTTACTCGAGGGCGACCGGAAACACCATATATTTT
. . TRBJ2-7 TRBV2 CASSETGYSEQYF TGTGCCAGCAGTGAAACAGGGTATAGCGAGCAGTACTTC
. TRBD1 TRBJ2-2 TRBV6-4 CASSDQGVDTGELFF TGTGCCAGCAGTGACCAGGGGGTGGACACCGGGGAGCTGTTTTTT
. . TRBJ2-1 TRBV2 CASGWVGGPHNEQFF TGTGCCAGCGGCTGGGTGGGGGGGCCACACAATGAGCAGTTCTTC
. . TRBJ1-1 TRBV27 CASYIDRLNTEAFF TGTGCCAGCTATATAGATCGATTGAACACTGAAGCTTTCTTT
few . TRBJ1-1 TRBV11-3 CASSSSSAGGVKAFF TGTGCCAGCAGCTCCTCCTCCGCAGGAGGGGTTAAAGCTTTCTTT
few TRBD2 TRBJ2-2 TRBV7-2 CASSYLAGGRGGELFF TGTGCCAGCAGCTACCTAGCGGGGGGAAGAGGCGGGGAGCTGTTTTTT
once . TRBJ2-1 TRBV11-2 CASSLDSPSYNEQFF TGTGCCAGCAGCTTAGATTCTCCCAGCTACAATGAGCAGTTCTTC
. TRBD1 TRBJ1-4 TRBV7-3 CASSPHRDRRYSHAEKLFF TGTGCCAGCAGCCCACACCGGGACAGAAGGTATTCGCATGCTGAAAAACTGTTTTTT
. TRBD2 TRBJ2-3 TRBV5-1 CASTSRSLAGGATQYF TGCGCCAGCACCAGTAGGTCGTTAGCGGGGGGAGCTACGCAGTATTTT